Shown below are 14 T cell receptor beta chains from a single sample sequenced in a study of blood T cell repertoires in COVID-19. TCRdb's table, derived via immunoSEQ multiplex PCR, lists solely in-frame clones and lacks some. The profile shows 100,000 to 150,000 clones, more than 70% of them singletons. Sequencing was performed on peripheral blood. The receptors were sampled from a human donor in a cohort sampled during active COVID-19.

The chain uses TRBV19 and TRBJ1-3, with D perhaps TRBD1 (5 bases). CDR3 length: 15 amino acids. The V end lost 5 bases, the J end lost 4 bases, and 15 bases lay between the germline ends. Germline CDR1 is LNHDA and CDR2 is SQIVND (reference sequence). The CDR3 DNA is TGTGCCAGTAGTCTCGCGGGACTTACCGGAAACACCATATATTTT. As protein: CASSLAGLTGNTIYF. Full variable domain (rest looked up from reference TRBV19 and TRBJ1-3): DGGITQSPKYLFRKEGQNVTLSCEQNLNHDAMYWYRQDPGQGLRLIYYSQIVNDFQKGDIAEGYSVSREKKESFPLTVTSAQKNPTAFYLCASSLAGLTGNTIYFGEGSWLTVV.

The rearrangement uses TRBV18 and TRBJ2-2; 13 nucleotides match TRBD2. Germline CDR1 reads KGHSH; CDR2 reads LQKENI. Trimming removed 4 bases from V and 6 bases from J; junction bases left unmatched: 11. The CDR3 is 18 amino acids. In DNA, the CDR3 is TGTGCCAGCTCACTGAAATTCCGGACTAGCGGGAGTGCCGGGGAGCTGTTTTTT. Its protein product is CASSLKFRTSGSAGELFF.

This clone occurred once. This chain connects TRBV9 to TRBJ1-2; tentative D call: TRBD1 (5 bases). V was shortened by 4 bases and J by 4 bases, with 14 bases between the two germline ends. The germline gives CDR1 SGDLS, CDR2 YYNGEE. This CDR3 has 14 amino acids. The CDR3 DNA sequence: TGTGCCAGCAGCTCAGGGAGGTTGAGCTATGGCTACACCTTC. The encoded protein is CASSSGRLSYGYTF.

The chain couples TRBV2 to TRBJ2-5; 7 positions match TRBD2. CDR3 length equals 16 residues. V trimming: 2 bases; J trimming: 3 bases; junction bases outside the gene matches: 9. Germline V gene sequence: CDR1 SNHLY, CDR2 FYNNEI. CDR3 nucleotides: TGTGCCAGCAGTGAAAATCGGGCTAGCGGAAAAGAGACCCAGTACTTC. It codes for CASSENRASGKETQYF.

The chain couples TRBV6-5 to TRBJ2-5, with D unresolved. Trimming stripped 4 bases from V and 5 bases from J, with 8 bases between. This CDR3 has 12 residues. Germline-derived CDR1 and CDR2 are MNHEY and SVGAGI. Written as DNA, the CDR3 is TGTGCCAGCAGTTGGCCCTCGGAGACCCAGTACTTC. This codes for CASSWPSETQYF.

The gene calls are TRBV29-1 and TRBJ1-3, with 9 bases that match TRBD1. From germline, CDR1 is SQVTM and CDR2 ANQGSEA. The V and J ends lost 3 bases and 3 bases, in that order; junction bases with no gene match: 3. The CDR3 runs 14 residues. The CDR3 region is CSVDRDRDGNTIYF. Here the CDR3 DNA reads TGCAGCGTTGATAGGGACAGGGATGGAAACACCATATATTTT. Using reference TRBV29-1 and TRBJ1-3 for the parts outside the CDR3, the full variable domain is SAVISQKPSRDICQRGTSLTIQCQVDSQVTMMFWYRQQPGQSLTLIATANQGSEATYESGFVIDKFPISRPNLTFSTLTVSNMSPEDSSIYLCSVDRDRDGNTIYFGEGSWLTVV.

The chain has TRBV7-2 and TRBJ2-7; D not resolved. Germline lookup yields CDR1 SGHTA and CDR2 FQGNSA. The length of the CDR3 is 13 residues. V lost 1 base and J 6 bases, leaving 10 bases between the germline ends. This chain's CDR3 is CASSLVPASEQYF. The CDR3 DNA sequence: TGTGCCAGCAGCTTAGTCCCAGCGTCCGAGCAGTACTTC.

The rearrangement links TRBV7-2 to TRBJ1-3; D call uncertain. Germline CDR1 SGHTA, CDR2 FQGNSA. This CDR3 spans 17 amino acids. V gave up 1 base and J gave up 0 bases, with 13 bases separating them. Here the CDR3 DNA reads TGTGCCAGCAGCTTAGAGAGAAAAGTTATCTCTGGAAACACCATATATTTT. It translates to CASSLERKVISGNTIYF.

The genes are TRBV5-1 and TRBJ1-1, with D hard to call. Trimming cost V 0 bases and J 1 base, with 7 bases left between them. This CDR3 contains 14 residues. Germline CDR1 reads SGHRS; CDR2 reads YFSETQ. The CDR3 protein is CASSLDRANTEAFF. The CDR3 DNA is TGCGCCAGCAGCTTGGACAGAGCGAACACTGAAGCTTTCTTT.

The chain couples TRBV7-2 to TRBJ1-6; no reliable D call. CDR3 length: 15 amino acids. V was cut by 1 base and J by 6 bases, with 10 bases left in between. Germline loops: CDR1 SGHTA, CDR2 FQGNSA. CDR3 loop: CASSLVVGLNSPLHF. The CDR3 DNA reads TGTGCCAGCAGCTTAGTAGTAGGACTTAATTCACCCCTCCACTTT.

The chain employs TRBV28 and TRBJ1-1; D ambiguous. The V gene lost 4 bases and the J gene lost 5 bases, with 8 bases spanning the gap. Germline V gives CDR1 MDHEN, CDR2 SYDVKM. The CDR3 is made up of 12 amino acids. This CDR3 reads CASSSVVTEAFF. In DNA form, the CDR3 reads TGTGCCAGCAGTTCGGTGGTGACTGAAGCTTTCTTT.

V gene TRBV30 combines with J gene TRBJ2-1, with 7 bases that match TRBD1. Trimming at V came to 4 bases and at J to 7 bases, leaving 10 bases not matched to a gene. CDR1 and CDR2 from the germline V gene are GTSNPN and SVGIG (reference sequence). The CDR3 runs 14 residues. CDR3 coding DNA: TGTGCCTGGAACAGGGGCAACAGGGGTAATGAGCAGTTCTTC. Amino acid sequence: CAWNRGNRGNEQFF.

This rearrangement joins TRBV27 to TRBJ2-1; D is unclear. Germline CDR1 MNHEY, CDR2 SMNVEV (reference sequence). The length of the CDR3 is 12 residues. V lost 5 bases, J lost 4 bases, and 6 bases lay in between. For the CDR3, the DNA is TGTGCCAGCAGTCGGAGTTACAATGAGCAGTTCTTC. Encoded protein: CASSRSYNEQFF.

The genes are TRBV29-1 and TRBJ2-7, with D perhaps TRBD1 (6 bases). The CDR3 sequence is 14 residues long. Per germline, CDR1 SQVTM and CDR2 ANQGSEA. The germline V and J ends were trimmed by 6 bases and 3 bases, with 18 bases remaining between them. CDR3: CSVPDRDTYYEQYF. CDR3 DNA sequence: TGCAGCGTCCCGGACCGGGACACATACTACGAGCAGTACTTC.